The 3 T cell receptor beta chains listed next were all sequenced from one sample in a study of shared clonotypes between healthy human individuals. Sequencing used immunoSEQ multiplex PCR; TCRdb keeps in-frame clones, though not all of them. This table holds more than 900,000 clones, around 78% found once. The material sequenced was memory CD4+ T cells from PBMCs. Subset of the sample: CD45RA-negative fraction. The receptors were sampled from a man aged 18 to 30 in good health. Some clones in this sample may be carry-over from other donors' samples.

The chain employs TRBV19 and TRBJ1-2; weak D call: TRBD1 (5 bases). This CDR3 has 18 amino acids. CDR1 is LNHDA, CDR2 SQIVND, per germline (reference sequence). With 0 bases removed from V and 0 bases from J, the gap between germline ends came to 17 bases. The CDR3 sequence is CASSIDGAGSPSNYGYTF. Written as DNA, the CDR3 is TGTGCCAGTAGTATAGATGGCGCAGGGAGTCCCTCTAACTATGGCTACACCTTC.

Note on this clone: Its ends do not fully match the called genes, so a read error is possible. Additional DNA sequences in this sample encode the identical CDR3. The chain joins TRBV20-1 to TRBJ1-1; D ambiguous. Germline V gene data show CDR1 as DFQATT and CDR2 as SNEGSKA (reference sequence). The CDR3 covers 10 residues. DNA for the CDR3: TGTAGTGGAGATGGCACTGAAGCTTTCTTT. It yields the protein CSGDGTEAFF.

This clone has only a few counts. The gene calls are TRBV5-4 and TRBJ2-3, with 8 bases fitting TRBD2. The V gene end was trimmed by 2 bases and the J gene end by 3 bases; junction bases not matched to a gene: 5. The germline CDR1 and CDR2 sequences are SGHNT and YYREEE (reference sequence). The CDR3 runs 15 residues. The CDR3 DNA sequence: TGTGCCAGCAGCTTAACCGGGACTAGAACAGATACGCAGTATTTT. This sequence encodes CASSLTGTRTDTQYF. The whole variable domain, remainder taken from reference TRBV5-4 and TRBJ2-3, is ETGVTQSPTHLIKTRGQQVTLRCSSQSGHNTVSWYQQALGQGPQFIFQYYREEENGRGNFPPRFSGLQFPNYSSELNVNALELDDSALYLCASSLTGTRTDTQYFGPGTRLTVL.